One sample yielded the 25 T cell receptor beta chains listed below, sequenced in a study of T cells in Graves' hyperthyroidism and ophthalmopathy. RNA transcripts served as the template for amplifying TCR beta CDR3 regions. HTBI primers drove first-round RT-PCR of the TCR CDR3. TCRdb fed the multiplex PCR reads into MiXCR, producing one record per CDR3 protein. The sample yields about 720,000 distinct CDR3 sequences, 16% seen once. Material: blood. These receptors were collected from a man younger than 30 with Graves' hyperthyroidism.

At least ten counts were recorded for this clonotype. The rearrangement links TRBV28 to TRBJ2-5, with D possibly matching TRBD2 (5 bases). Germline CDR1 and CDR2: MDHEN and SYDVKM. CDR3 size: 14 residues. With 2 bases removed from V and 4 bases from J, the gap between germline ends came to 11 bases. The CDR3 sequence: CASSLRGYAETQYF. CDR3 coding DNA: TGTGCCAGCAGTTTAAGAGGGTACGCAGAGACCCAGTACTTC. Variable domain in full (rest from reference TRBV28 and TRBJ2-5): DVKVTQSSRYLVKRTGEKVFLECVQDMDHENMFWYRQDPGLGLRLIYFSYDVKMKEKGDIPEGYSVSREKKERFSLILESASTNQTSMYLCASSLRGYAETQYFGPGTRLLVL.

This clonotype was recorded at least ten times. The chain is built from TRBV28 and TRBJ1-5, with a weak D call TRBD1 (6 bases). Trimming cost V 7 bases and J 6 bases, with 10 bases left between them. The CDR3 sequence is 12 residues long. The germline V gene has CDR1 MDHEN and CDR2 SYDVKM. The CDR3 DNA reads TGTGCCAGCACCACAGGGATTCAGCCCCAGCATTTT. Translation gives CASTTGIQPQHF.

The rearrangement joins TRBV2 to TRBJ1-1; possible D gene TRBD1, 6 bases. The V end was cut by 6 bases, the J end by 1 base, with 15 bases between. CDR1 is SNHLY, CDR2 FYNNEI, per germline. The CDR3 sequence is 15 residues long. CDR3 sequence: CASRKGTGPNTEAFF. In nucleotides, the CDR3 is TGTGCCAGCAGGAAAGGTACAGGGCCGAACACTGAAGCTTTCTTT.

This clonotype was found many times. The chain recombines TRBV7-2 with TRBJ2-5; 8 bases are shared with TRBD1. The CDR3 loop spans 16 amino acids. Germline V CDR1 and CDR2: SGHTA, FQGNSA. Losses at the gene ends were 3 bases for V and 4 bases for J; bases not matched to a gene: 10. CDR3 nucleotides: TGTGCCAGCAGCTTCCCCGACAGGGGCCTGGGAGAGACCCAGTACTTC. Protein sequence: CASSFPDRGLGETQYF.

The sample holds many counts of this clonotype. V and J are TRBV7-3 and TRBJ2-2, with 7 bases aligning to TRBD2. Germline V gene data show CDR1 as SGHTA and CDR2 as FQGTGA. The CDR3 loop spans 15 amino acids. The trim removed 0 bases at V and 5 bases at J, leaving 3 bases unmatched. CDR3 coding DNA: TGTGCCAGCAGCTTAACAGGACTAGGGACCGGGGAGCTGTTTTTT. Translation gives CASSLTGLGTGELFF.

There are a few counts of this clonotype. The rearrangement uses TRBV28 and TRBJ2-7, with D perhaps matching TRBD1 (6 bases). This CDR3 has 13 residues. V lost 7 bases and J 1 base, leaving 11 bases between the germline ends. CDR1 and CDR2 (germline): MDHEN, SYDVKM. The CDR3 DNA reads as TGTGCCAGCACCGAACAGGGATCCTACGAGCAGTACTTC. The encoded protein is CASTEQGSYEQYF.

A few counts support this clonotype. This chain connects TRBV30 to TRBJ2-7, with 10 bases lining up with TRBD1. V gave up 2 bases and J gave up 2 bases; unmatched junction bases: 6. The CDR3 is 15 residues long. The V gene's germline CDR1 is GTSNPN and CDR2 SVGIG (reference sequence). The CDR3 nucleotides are TGTGCCTGGAGTAGAGGGGGACAGGGGACCTACGAGCAGTACTTC. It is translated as CAWSRGGQGTYEQYF.

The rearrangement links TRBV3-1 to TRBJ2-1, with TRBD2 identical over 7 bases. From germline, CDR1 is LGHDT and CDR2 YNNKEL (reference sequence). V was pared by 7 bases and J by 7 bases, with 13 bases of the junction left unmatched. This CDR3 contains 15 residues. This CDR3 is CASTPGRERRNEQFF. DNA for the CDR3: TGTGCCAGCACCCCTGGGCGGGAGAGAAGGAATGAGCAGTTCTTC.

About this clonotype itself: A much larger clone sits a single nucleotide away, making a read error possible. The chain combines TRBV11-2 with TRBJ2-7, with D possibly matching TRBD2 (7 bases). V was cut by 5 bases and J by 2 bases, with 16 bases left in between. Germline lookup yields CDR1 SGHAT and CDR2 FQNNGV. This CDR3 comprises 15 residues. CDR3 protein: CASSPHGGAPYEQYF. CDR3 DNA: TGTGCCAGCAGCCCCCATGGGGGGGCCCCCTACGAGCAGTACTTC.

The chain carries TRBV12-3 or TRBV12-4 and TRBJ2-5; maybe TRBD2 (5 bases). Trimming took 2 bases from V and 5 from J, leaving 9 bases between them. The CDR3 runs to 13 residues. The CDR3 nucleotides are TGTGCCAGCAGTTTACTCGGGGTTGAGACCCAGTACTTC. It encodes CASSLLGVETQYF.

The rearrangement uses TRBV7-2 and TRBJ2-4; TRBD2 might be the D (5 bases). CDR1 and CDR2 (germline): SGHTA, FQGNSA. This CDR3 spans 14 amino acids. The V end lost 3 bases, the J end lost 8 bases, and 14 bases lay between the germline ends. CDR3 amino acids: CASSFWSLGDIQYF. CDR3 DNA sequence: TGTGCCAGCAGCTTTTGGTCCCTCGGGGACATTCAGTACTTC.

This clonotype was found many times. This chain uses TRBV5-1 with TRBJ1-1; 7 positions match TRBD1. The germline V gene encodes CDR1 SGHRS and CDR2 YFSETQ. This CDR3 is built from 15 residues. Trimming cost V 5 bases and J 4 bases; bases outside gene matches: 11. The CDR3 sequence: CASRSTGVRGTEAFF. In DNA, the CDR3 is TGCGCCAGCAGGTCCACAGGGGTGCGCGGCACTGAAGCTTTCTTT.

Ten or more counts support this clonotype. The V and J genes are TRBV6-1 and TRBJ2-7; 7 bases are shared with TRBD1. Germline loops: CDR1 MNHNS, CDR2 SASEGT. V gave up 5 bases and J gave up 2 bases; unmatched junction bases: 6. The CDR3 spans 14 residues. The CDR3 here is CASSSLGQAYEQYF. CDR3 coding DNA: TGTGCCAGCAGTTCCCTCGGACAGGCCTACGAGCAGTACTTC.

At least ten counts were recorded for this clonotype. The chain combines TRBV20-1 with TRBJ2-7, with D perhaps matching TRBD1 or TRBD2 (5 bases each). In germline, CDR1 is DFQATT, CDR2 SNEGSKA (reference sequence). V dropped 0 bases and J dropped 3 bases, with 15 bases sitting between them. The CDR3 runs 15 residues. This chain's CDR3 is CSARDSGRAFYEQYF. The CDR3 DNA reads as TGCAGTGCTAGAGATTCGGGGCGGGCCTTCTACGAGCAGTACTTC.

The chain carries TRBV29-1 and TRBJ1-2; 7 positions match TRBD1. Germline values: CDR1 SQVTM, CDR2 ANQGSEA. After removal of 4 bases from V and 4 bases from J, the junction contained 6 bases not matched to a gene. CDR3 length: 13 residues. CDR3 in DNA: TGCAGCGTTGTCCAGGGGGTGGGCTATGGCTACACCTTC. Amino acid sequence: CSVVQGVGYGYTF.

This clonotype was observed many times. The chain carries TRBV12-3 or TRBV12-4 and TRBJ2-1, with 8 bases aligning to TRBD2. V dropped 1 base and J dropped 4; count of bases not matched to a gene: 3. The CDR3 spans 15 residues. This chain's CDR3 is CASSLGVAGYNEQFF. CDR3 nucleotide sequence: TGTGCCAGCAGTTTAGGGGTAGCGGGATACAATGAGCAGTTCTTC.

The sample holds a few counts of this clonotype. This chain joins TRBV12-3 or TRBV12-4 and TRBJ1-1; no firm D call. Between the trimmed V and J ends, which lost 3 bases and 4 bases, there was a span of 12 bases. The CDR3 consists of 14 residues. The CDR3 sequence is CASSLVPSGTEAFF. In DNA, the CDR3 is TGTGCCAGCAGTTTGGTACCCTCCGGCACTGAAGCTTTCTTT.

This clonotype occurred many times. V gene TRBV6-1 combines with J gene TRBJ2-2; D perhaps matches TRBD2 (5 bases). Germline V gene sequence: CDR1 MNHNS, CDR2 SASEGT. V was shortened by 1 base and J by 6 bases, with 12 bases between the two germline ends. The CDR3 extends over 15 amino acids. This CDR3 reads CASSEEAGAAGELFF. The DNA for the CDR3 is TGTGCCAGCAGTGAAGAAGCAGGAGCGGCCGGGGAGCTGTTTTTT.

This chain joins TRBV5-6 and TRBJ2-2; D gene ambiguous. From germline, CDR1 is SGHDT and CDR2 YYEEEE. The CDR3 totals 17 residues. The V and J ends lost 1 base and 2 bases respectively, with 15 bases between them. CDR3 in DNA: TGTGCCAGCAGCTTGAAACGCCAAGTGCTTAACACCGGGGAGCTGTTTTTT. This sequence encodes CASSLKRQVLNTGELFF.

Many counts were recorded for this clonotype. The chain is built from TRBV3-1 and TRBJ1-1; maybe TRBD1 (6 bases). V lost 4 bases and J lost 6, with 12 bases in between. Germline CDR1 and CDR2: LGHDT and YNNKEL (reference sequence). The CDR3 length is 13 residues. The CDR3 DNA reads TGTGCCAGCAGCCCCCTCGGGGGCTCTGAAGCTTTCTTT. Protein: CASSPLGGSEAFF. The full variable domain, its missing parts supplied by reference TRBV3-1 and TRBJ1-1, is DTAVSQTPKYLVTQMGNDKSIKCEQNLGHDTMYWYKQDSKKFLKIMFSYNNKELIINETVPNRFSPKSPDKAHLNLHINSLELGDSAVYFCASSPLGGSEAFFGQGTRLTVV.

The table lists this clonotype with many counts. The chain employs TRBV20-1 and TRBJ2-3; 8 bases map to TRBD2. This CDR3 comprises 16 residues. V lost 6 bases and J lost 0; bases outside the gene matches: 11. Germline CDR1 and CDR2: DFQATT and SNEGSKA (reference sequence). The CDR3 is CSAPFGSGTSTDTQYF. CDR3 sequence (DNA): TGCAGTGCCCCGTTTGGTAGCGGGACTAGCACAGATACGCAGTATTTT.

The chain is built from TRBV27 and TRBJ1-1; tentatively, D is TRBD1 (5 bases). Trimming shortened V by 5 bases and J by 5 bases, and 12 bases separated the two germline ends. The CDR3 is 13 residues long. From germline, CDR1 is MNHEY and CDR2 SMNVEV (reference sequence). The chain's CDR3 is CASSPRVMTEAFF. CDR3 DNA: TGTGCCAGCAGTCCCAGGGTAATGACTGAAGCTTTCTTT.

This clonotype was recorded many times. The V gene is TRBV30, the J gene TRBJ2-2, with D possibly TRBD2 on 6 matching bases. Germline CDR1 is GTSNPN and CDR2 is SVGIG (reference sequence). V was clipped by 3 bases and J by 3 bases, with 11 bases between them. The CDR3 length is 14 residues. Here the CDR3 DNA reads TGTGCCTGGAGGCGGCTAGCGCACACCGGGGAGCTGTTTTTT. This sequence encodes CAWRRLAHTGELFF. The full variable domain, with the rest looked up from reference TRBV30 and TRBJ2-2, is SQTIHQWPATLVQPVGSPLSLECTVEGTSNPNLYWYRQAAGRGLQLLFYSVGIGQISSEVPQNLSASRPQDRQFILSSKKLLLSDSGFYLCAWRRLAHTGELFFGEGSRLTVL.

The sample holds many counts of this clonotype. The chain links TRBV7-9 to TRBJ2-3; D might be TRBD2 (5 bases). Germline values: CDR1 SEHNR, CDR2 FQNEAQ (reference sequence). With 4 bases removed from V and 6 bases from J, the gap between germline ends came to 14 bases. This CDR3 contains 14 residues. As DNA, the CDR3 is TGTGCCAGCAGCTGGAAGCGGCGTCTGGATACGCAGTATTTT. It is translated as CASSWKRRLDTQYF. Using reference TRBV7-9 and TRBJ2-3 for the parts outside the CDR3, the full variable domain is DTGVSQNPRHKITKRGQNVTFRCDPISEHNRLYWYRQTLGQGPEFLTYFQNEAQLEKSRLLSDRFSAERPKGSFSTLEIQRTEQGDSAMYLCASSWKRRLDTQYFGPGTRLTVL.

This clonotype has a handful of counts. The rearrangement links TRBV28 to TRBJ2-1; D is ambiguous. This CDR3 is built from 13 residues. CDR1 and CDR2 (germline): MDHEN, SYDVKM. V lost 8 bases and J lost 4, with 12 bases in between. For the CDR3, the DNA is TGTGCCAGCGCCGGTGGATTGTACAATGAGCAGTTCTTC. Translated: CASAGGLYNEQFF.